Presented here are 20 T cell receptor beta chains from one specimen sequenced in a study of blood T cell repertoires in COVID-19. The repertoire was sequenced with immunoSEQ multiplex PCR; TCRdb's copy has only in-frame clones and lacks some. The repertoire holds around 240,000 clones, with roughly 79% as singletons. The sample consisted of peripheral blood. Receptors were obtained from an elderly woman with acute or convalescent COVID-19.

In its sample, this clone was seen a few times. The V call is TRBV5-6, the J call TRBJ2-7, with 10 positions matching TRBD1. The germline V gene encodes CDR1 SGHDT and CDR2 YYEEEE. V shed 4 bases, J shed 6 bases, and the junction held 7 bases outside the gene matches. The CDR3 loop spans 14 amino acids. CDR3 protein: CASSRPGTGVEQYF. In DNA form, the CDR3 reads TGTGCCAGCAGCCGTCCCGGGACAGGGGTCGAGCAGTACTTC.

The rearrangement links TRBV5-8 to TRBJ1-6; D call uncertain. This CDR3 region has 14 residues. V shed 2 bases and J shed 9 bases, with 12 bases lying between them. Per germline, CDR1 SGHTS and CDR2 YDEGEE. The CDR3 bases are TGTGCCAGCAGCTTCGCAGGAATAACTTCACCCCTCCACTTT. Encoded protein: CASSFAGITSPLHF.

The rearrangement uses TRBV4-1 and TRBJ2-1, with 7 positions matching TRBD1. The CDR3 loop spans 18 amino acids. Germline loops: CDR1 MGHRA, CDR2 YSYEKL. Trimming removed 0 bases from V and 4 bases from J; junction bases left unmatched: 12. DNA of the CDR3: TGCGCCAGCAGCCAAGAAGGGGCTGAGACAGGGTCTTACAATGAGCAGTTCTTC. This gives the protein CASSQEGAETGSYNEQFF.

The rearrangement links TRBV15 to TRBJ1-2; 8 bases map to TRBD1. Trimming at V came to 7 bases and at J to 8 bases, leaving 12 bases not matched to a gene. CDR3 size: 14 residues. Germline values: CDR1 LNHNV, CDR2 YYDKDF (reference sequence). CDR3 protein: CATTDGRGRGGYTF. The DNA of the CDR3 is TGTGCCACCACCGACGGCAGGGGGCGAGGGGGCTACACCTTC.

This clone appeared a few times. The chain links TRBV10-3 to TRBJ2-4; 9 nucleotides line up with TRBD1. The CDR3 length is 15 residues. CDR1 and CDR2 (germline): ENHRY, SYGVKD. Trimming removed 3 bases from V and 5 bases from J; junction bases left unmatched: 5. CDR3 DNA: TGTGCCATCAGTGAATACGGGACAGGGCAAAACATTCAGTACTTC. Translated: CAISEYGTGQNIQYF.

J is TRBJ2-1 and V is TRBV12-3 or TRBV12-4, with D maybe TRBD1 (6 bases). CDR3 length: 11 amino acids. The V and J ends lost 3 bases and 9 bases respectively, with 6 bases between them. The DNA for the CDR3 is TGTGCCAGCAGTTTGGGGGCTGAGCAGTTCTTC. Protein product: CASSLGAEQFF.

The chain links TRBV7-9 to TRBJ2-1, with 9 bases aligning to TRBD1. The CDR3 is made up of 18 amino acids. The germline V gene encodes CDR1 SEHNR and CDR2 FQNEAQ (reference sequence). V lost 6 bases to trimming and J lost 7 bases; unmatched junction nucleotides: 19. CDR3 bases: TGTGCCAGCAGACCCGCCTGGGACAGGGCAGGGACCTTGAATGAGCAGTTCTTC. It codes for CASRPAWDRAGTLNEQFF.

This chain uses TRBV27 with TRBJ2-1; D not resolved. V was trimmed by 3 bases and J by 2 bases, leaving 17 bases between them. The CDR3 contains 17 residues. The germline CDR1 and CDR2 sequences are MNHEY and SMNVEV (reference sequence). This CDR3 reads CASSLVARGPPYNEQFF. The CDR3 nucleotides read TGTGCCAGCAGTTTGGTAGCCCGAGGCCCCCCCTACAATGAGCAGTTCTTC.

This chain joins TRBV18 and TRBJ2-7, with 10 bases aligning to TRBD2. The V segment lost 3 bases and the J segment 3 bases; nucleotides outside the gene matches: 5. The germline gives CDR1 KGHSH, CDR2 LQKENI. The CDR3 contains 15 residues. Here the CDR3 reads CASSPIVAGGYEQYF. CDR3 nucleotide sequence: TGTGCCAGCTCACCTATAGTAGCGGGGGGCTACGAGCAGTACTTC. The entire variable domain, with the rest obtained from reference TRBV18 and TRBJ2-7, is as follows: NAGVMQNPRHLVRRRGQEARLRCSPMKGHSHVYWYRQLPEEGLKFMVYLQKENIIDESGMPKERFSAEFPKEGPSILRIQQVVRGDSAAYFCASSPIVAGGYEQYFGPGTRLTVT.

This chain joins TRBV3-1 (or the pseudogene TRBV3-2) and TRBJ2-7; D gene unclear. V was pared by 3 bases and J by 6 bases, with 9 bases between. Germline CDR1 is LGHDT and CDR2 is YNNKEL (reference sequence). CDR3 length: 12 amino acids. The CDR3 reads CASSHSTLEQYF. CDR3 in DNA: TGTGCCAGCAGCCATTCGACTCTCGAGCAGTACTTC.

The gene calls are TRBV5-4 and TRBJ2-7, with a possible D match to TRBD2 (6 bases). This CDR3 has 15 amino acids. The V end was cut by 0 bases, the J end by 3 bases, with 13 bases between. CDR1 is SGHNT, CDR2 YYREEE, per germline (reference sequence). For the CDR3, the DNA is TGTGCCAGCAGCTTGGTCGGTGGTAGCGGCTACGAGCAGTACTTC. As protein: CASSLVGGSGYEQYF.

The CDR3 here is CASSGSGTGYYEQYF. In DNA, the CDR3 is TGTGCCAGCAGTGGATCCGGGACTGGCTACTACGAGCAGTACTTC. This chain connects TRBV2 to TRBJ2-7; maybe TRBD2 (6 bases). From germline, CDR1 is SNHLY and CDR2 FYNNEI. V dropped 4 bases and J dropped 3 bases, with 16 bases sitting between them. There are 15 residues in the CDR3.

The V gene is TRBV7-8, the J gene TRBJ2-6, with a weak D call TRBD1 (7 bases). Germline V gene data show CDR1 as SGHVS and CDR2 as FQNEAQ. V lost 3 bases and J 5 bases, leaving 14 bases between the germline ends. The CDR3 runs 16 residues. This CDR3 reads CASSLFRGRRANVLTF. In DNA form, the CDR3 reads TGTGCCAGCAGCTTGTTCAGGGGGAGGAGGGCCAACGTCCTGACTTTC.

This clone was seen only a few times. This chain connects TRBV5-5 to TRBJ1-5; TRBD1 matches 9 bases. CDR1 is SGHKS and CDR2 is YYEKEE in the germline V gene (reference sequence). CDR3 size: 15 residues. The ends lost 0 bases at V and 3 bases at J; junction bases unmatched: 1. CDR3 in DNA: TGTGCCAGCAGCTTGGGGACAGGGGACAATCAGCCCCAGCATTTT. Translated: CASSLGTGDNQPQHF.

The CDR3 bases are TGTGCCAGCAGCGCCCAACCCGGGCAGGGGGTATCCTACGAGCAGTACTTC. Its translation is CASSAQPGQGVSYEQYF. This chain connects TRBV9 to TRBJ2-7, with TRBD1 matching 7 bases. The CDR3 is 17 amino acids. In germline, CDR1 is SGDLS, CDR2 YYNGEE. With V trimmed by 3 bases and J by 1 base, 13 bases remained unmatched.

The gene calls are TRBV19 and TRBJ1-4, with 9 bases fitting TRBD1. Trimming removed 2 bases from V and 2 bases from J; junction bases left unmatched: 9. CDR1 LNHDA and CDR2 SQIVND come from the germline V gene (reference sequence). The CDR3 runs to 18 residues. The CDR3 DNA follows: TGTGCCAGTAGTATAAAGACAGGGGGTTTTTCGACTAATGAAAAACTGTTTTTT. Its protein product is CASSIKTGGFSTNEKLFF.

The chain joins TRBV7-9 to TRBJ1-3; D is unresolved. The CDR3 runs 14 residues. Germline V CDR1 and CDR2: SEHNR, FQNEAQ (reference sequence). The ends were cut back, 5 bases at V and 0 bases at J, with 8 bases in the middle. The CDR3 is CASSPGVSGNTIYF. CDR3 DNA sequence: TGTGCCAGCAGCCCCGGAGTCTCTGGAAACACCATATATTTT.

The chain links TRBV6-1 to TRBJ2-1, with 13 positions matching TRBD2. V trimming: 2 bases; J trimming: 9 bases; junction bases outside the gene matches: 16. This CDR3 is 19 amino acids long. CDR1 and CDR2 from the germline V gene are MNHNS and SASEGT. CDR3 sequence (DNA): TGTGCCAGCAGTGAACTTCCCCCTAAACTAGCGGGGGGGCTGGCTGAGCAGTTCTTC. Its translation: CASSELPPKLAGGLAEQFF.

The table lists this clone with a few counts. The gene calls are TRBV7-3 and TRBJ2-1; 11 bases are shared with TRBD2. Germline V gives CDR1 SGHTA, CDR2 FQGTGA. The CDR3 covers 16 residues. J lost 6 bases, V lost 5 bases, and 9 bases had no gene match. The CDR3 region has the DNA TGTGCCAGCAGCGCCAAGACTAGCGGGACTTCCAATGAGCAGTTCTTC. Its translation: CASSAKTSGTSNEQFF.

V usage is TRBV5-1 and J usage is TRBJ2-7; 10 bases are a match to TRBD1. Germline V CDR1 and CDR2: SGHRS, YFSETQ. J lost 6 bases, V lost 2 bases, and 11 bases had no gene match. There are 16 residues in the CDR3. The CDR3 is CASSLTNSWTGGEQYF. CDR3 nucleotides: TGCGCCAGCAGCTTAACCAACTCCTGGACAGGGGGCGAGCAGTACTTC.